This T cell receptor beta chain was sequenced during a study of blood T cells in healthy people across ages. Many counts were recorded for this clonotype. Its antigen is not known. Study findings and constraints: The study regarded diversity estimates from one million T cells as underestimates.

Combining a sample-barcoded 5' primer with a J-beta primer mix, a second PCR ran for about 6 to 12 cycles. Sequencing of every sample gave 2.5 million or more CDR3-containing paired-end reads. From the 5' RACE reads, TCRdb called clonotypes with MiXCR, one entry per CDR3 protein. The sample has hundreds of thousands of distinct CDR3 sequences, 29% seen once; the top ten hold 17%. This clonotype originated in a woman of 80 years or more in good health. The source material was blood.

For the CDR3, the DNA is TGTGCCAGCAGCCAGCAACCGGGACTAGCGAGCCAAGAGACCCAGTACTTC. Amino acids: CASSQQPGLASQETQYF. The rearrangement joins TRBV3-1 to TRBJ2-5; 10 bases fit TRBD2. The V gene end was trimmed by 3 bases and the J gene end by 1 base; junction bases not matched to a gene: 8. Looked up from germline, CDR1 is LGHDT and CDR2 is YNNKEL (reference sequence). The CDR3 runs 17 residues.